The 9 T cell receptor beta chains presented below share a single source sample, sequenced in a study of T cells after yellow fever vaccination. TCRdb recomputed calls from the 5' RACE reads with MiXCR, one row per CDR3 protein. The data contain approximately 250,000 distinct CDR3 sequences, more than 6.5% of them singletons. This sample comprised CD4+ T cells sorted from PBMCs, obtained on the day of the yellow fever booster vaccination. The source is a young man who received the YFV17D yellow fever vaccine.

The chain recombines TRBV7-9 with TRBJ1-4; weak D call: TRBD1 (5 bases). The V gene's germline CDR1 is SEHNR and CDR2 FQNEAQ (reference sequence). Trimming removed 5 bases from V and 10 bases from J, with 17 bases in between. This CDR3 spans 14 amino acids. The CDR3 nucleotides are TGTGCCAGCAGCCGAACTGCAGGGTTCGGAAAACTGTTTTTT. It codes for CASSRTAGFGKLFF.

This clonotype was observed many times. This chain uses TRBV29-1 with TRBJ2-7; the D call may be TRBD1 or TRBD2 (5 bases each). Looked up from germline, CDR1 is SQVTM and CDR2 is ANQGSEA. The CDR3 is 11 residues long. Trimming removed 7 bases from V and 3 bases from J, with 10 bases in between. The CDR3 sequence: CSAGTFYEQYF. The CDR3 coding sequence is TGCAGCGCGGGGACCTTCTACGAGCAGTACTTC.

The CDR3 DNA reads as TGCAGCGTTAAAGGGGGCGATGAAAAACTGTTTTTT. Amino acids: CSVKGGDEKLFF. This chain links TRBV29-1 with TRBJ1-4; 7 bases map to TRBD1. This CDR3 has 12 residues. Looked up from germline, CDR1 is SQVTM and CDR2 is ANQGSEA. V lost 5 bases, J lost 6 bases, and 3 bases stayed unmatched.

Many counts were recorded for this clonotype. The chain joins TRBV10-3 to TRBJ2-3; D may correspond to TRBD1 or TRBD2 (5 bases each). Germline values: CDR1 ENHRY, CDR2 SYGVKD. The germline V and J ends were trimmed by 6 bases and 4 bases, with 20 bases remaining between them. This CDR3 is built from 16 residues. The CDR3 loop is CAIRRGAEGSADTQYF. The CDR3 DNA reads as TGTGCCATCAGGAGGGGAGCTGAAGGGAGCGCAGATACGCAGTATTTT.

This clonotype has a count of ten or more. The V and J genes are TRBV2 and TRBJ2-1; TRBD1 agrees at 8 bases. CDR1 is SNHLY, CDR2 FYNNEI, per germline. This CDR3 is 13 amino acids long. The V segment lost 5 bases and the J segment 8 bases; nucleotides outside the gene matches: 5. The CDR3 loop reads CASSRTGRYEQFF. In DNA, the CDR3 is TGTGCCAGCAGTCGGACAGGGAGGTATGAGCAGTTCTTC. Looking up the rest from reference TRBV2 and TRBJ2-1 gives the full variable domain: EPEVTQTPSHQVTQMGQEVILRCVPISNHLYFYWYRQILGQKVEFLVSFYNNEISEKSEIFDDQFSVERPDGSNFTLKIRSTKLEDSAMYFCASSRTGRYEQFFGPGTRLTVL.

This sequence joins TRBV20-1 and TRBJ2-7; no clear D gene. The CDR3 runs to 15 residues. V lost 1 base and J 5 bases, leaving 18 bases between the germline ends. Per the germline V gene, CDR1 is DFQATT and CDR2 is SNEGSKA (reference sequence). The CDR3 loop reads CSARGGTATLDEQYF. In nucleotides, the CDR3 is TGCAGTGCTAGAGGGGGTACAGCTACGCTGGACGAGCAGTACTTC.

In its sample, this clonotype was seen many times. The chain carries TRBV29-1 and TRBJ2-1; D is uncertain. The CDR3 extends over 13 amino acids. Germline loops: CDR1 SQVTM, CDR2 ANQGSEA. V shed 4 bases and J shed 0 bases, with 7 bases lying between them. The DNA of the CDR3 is TGCAGCGTTGTTGGTAGCTCCTACAATGAGCAGTTCTTC. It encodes CSVVGSSYNEQFF.

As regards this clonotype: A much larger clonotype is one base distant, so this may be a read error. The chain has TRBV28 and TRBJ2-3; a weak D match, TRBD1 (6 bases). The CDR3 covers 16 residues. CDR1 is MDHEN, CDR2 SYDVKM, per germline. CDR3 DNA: TGTGTCAGCAGTTTACCCACGGGCAGGGGTACAGATACGCAGTATTTT. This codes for CVSSLPTGRGTDTQYF.

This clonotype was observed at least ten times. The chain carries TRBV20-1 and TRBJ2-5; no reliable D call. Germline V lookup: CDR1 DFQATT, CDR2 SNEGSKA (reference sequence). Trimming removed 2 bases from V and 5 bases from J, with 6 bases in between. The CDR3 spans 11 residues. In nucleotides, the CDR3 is TGCAGTGCTAGAAGGAAGGAGACCCAGTACTTC. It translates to CSARRKETQYF.